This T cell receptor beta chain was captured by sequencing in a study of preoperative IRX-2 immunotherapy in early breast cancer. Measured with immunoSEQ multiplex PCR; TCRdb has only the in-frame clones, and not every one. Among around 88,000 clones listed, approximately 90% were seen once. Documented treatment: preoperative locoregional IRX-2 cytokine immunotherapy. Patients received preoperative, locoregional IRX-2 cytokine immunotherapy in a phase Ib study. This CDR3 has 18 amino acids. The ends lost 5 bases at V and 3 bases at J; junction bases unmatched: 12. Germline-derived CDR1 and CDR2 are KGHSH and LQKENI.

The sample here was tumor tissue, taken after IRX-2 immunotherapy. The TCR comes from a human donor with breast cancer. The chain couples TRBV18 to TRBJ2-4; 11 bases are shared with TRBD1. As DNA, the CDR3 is TGTGCCAGCTCAGGGGGGACAGGGGGACCACTCTTCAAAAACATTCAGTACTTC. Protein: CASSGGTGGPLFKNIQYF. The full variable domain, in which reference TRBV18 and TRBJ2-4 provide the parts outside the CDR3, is NAGVMQNPRHLVRRRGQEARLRCSPMKGHSHVYWYRQLPEEGLKFMVYLQKENIIDESGMPKERFSAEFPKEGPSILRIQQVVRGDSAAYFCASSGGTGGPLFKNIQYFGAGTRLSVL.